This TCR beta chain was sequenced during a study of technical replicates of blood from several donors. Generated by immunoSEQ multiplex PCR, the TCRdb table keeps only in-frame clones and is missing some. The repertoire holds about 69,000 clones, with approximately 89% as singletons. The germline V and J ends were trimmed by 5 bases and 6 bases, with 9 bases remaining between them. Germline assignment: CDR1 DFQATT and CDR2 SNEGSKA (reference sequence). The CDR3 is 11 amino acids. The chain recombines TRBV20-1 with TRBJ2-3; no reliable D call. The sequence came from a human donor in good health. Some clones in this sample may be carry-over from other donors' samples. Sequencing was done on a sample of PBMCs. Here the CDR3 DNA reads TGCAGTGCTTACCAGGTGGATACGCAGTATTTT. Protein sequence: CSAYQVDTQYF.